These 9 T cell receptor beta chains came from one sample sequenced in a study of CD4 and CD8 cells across lung adenocarcinoma regions. From the PCR reads, TCRdb called clonotypes with MiXCR, one entry per CDR3 protein. The repertoire has 9,500 to 15,000 distinct CDR3 sequences, around half of them found once; the top ten carry 20% to 30%. Sequenced input: CD8+ T cells from the margin of a lung tumor. These receptor sequences come from a female donor with lung adenocarcinoma. The CD4 and CD8 labels of this study may be unreliable.

About this clonotype: This could be a read error, since a much larger clone is one nucleotide away. The final CDR3 position lacks the conserved phenylalanine or tryptophan, pointing to a likely read error. The DNA is omitted, as the CDR3 cannot be located on it reliably, and the CDR3 follows TCRdb's listing. V usage is TRBV6-1 and J usage is TRBJ2-5; TRBD1, the table's D call, was not compared with the DNA. Counting both end residues, the CDR3 totals 12 amino acids. Germline loops: CDR1 MNHNS, CDR2 SASEGT. The CDR3 sequence: CASSEYRTGAFL.

With respect to this clonotype: This may stem from a read error, because a much larger clone lies one nucleotide away. V gene TRBV7-2 combines with J gene TRBJ2-1, with D maybe TRBD1 (5 bases). Trimming pared 1 base from V and 10 bases from J, leaving 14 bases between. Per germline, CDR1 SGHTA and CDR2 FQGNSA. The CDR3 consists of 14 residues. Here the CDR3 reads CASSLGQSSYEQFF. In nucleotides, the CDR3 is TGTGCCAGCAGCTTAGGACAGAGCTCCTACGAGCAGTTCTTC.

V gene TRBV10-2 combines with J gene TRBJ2-1; D gene ambiguous. The length of the CDR3 is 13 residues. Trimming left V 7 bases short and J 0 bases short, with 7 bases between. Per the germline V gene, CDR1 is WSHSY and CDR2 is SAAADI. CDR3 bases: TGCGCCAGCATAGGCGGCTCCTACAATGAGCAGTTCTTC. Its translation: CASIGGSYNEQFF.

This clonotype was observed a few times. J is TRBJ2-1 and V is TRBV12-3 or TRBV12-4; 10 bases agree with TRBD1. CDR3 length: 18 amino acids. The junction had 13 bases not matched to a gene; V was cut back by 2 bases and J by 6 bases. CDR3: CASSLRTGGTWTFNEQFF. Here the CDR3 DNA reads TGTGCCAGCAGTTTAAGGACAGGGGGAACTTGGACTTTCAATGAGCAGTTCTTC.

Only a few counts were recorded for this clonotype. This may be a read error, as it is one base from a much larger clone. The chain couples TRBV6-5 to TRBJ2-1; weak D call: TRBD1 (6 bases). Germline CDR1 reads MNHEY; CDR2 reads SVGAGI. Trimming took 4 bases from V and 10 from J, leaving 14 bases between them. CDR3 length: 13 residues. The CDR3 loop reads CASSLRQAYEQFF. The CDR3 coding sequence is TGTGCCAGCAGTTTGCGACAGGCCTACGAGCAGTTCTTC.

In this sample, this clonotype turned up once. The junction departs from germline at one end; a sequencing error may be responsible. This sequence joins TRBV6-1 and TRBJ2-4; D may correspond to TRBD1 or TRBD2 (5 bases each). The CDR3 extends over 14 amino acids. Germline V gene sequence: CDR1 MNHNS, CDR2 SASEGT. CDR3 nucleotides: TGTGCCAGCTGTGGGCTCGGGGCCAAAAACATTCAGTATTTC. Protein: CASCGLGAKNIQYF.

At least ten counts were recorded for this clonotype. V is TRBV11-2 and J is TRBJ2-3; the D is unclear. Trimming removed 2 bases from V and 2 bases from J, with 11 bases in between. Germline CDR1 SGHAT, CDR2 FQNNGV. The CDR3 length is 15 residues. The CDR3 region has the DNA TGTGCCAGCAGCTTAAATAGCTTCCCCACAGATACGCAGTATTTT. The encoded protein is CASSLNSFPTDTQYF.

This sequence joins TRBV6-2 or TRBV6-3 and TRBJ2-3; 7 bases map to TRBD2. The CDR3 has 16 amino acids. Germline CDR1 reads MNHEY; CDR2 reads SVGEGT. Germline trimming cut 2 bases from V and 4 bases from J; bases unmatched to any gene: 9. The CDR3 here is CASSYGRGWAADTQYF. The CDR3, as DNA: TGTGCCAGCAGTTACGGGCGGGGGTGGGCCGCAGATACGCAGTATTTT.

This clonotype is classed as medium-sized (0.01 to 0.1%). This chain joins TRBV6-5 and TRBJ2-2; unclear D gene. The CDR3 is made up of 13 amino acids. V was pared by 0 bases and J by 7 bases, with 6 bases between. Germline V gene lookup returns CDR1 MNHEY and CDR2 SVGAGI. The CDR3 DNA follows: TGTGCCAGCAGTTACTCAGGGATCGGGGAGCTGTTTTTT. Translation: CASSYSGIGELFF.